These 10 T cell receptor beta chains were all obtained from the same sample, sequenced in a study of T cell repertoires in cytomegalovirus infection. TCRdb reprocessed the reads via MiXCR and lists one record per CDR3 protein. The sample carries 740,000 or so distinct CDR3 sequences, 35% recorded once. Sequencing was performed on PBMCs. The receptors were gathered from a human donor in good health (CMV status not recorded). Some clones in this sample may be carry-over from other donors' samples.

The V and J genes are TRBV28 and TRBJ2-7; TRBD1 might be the D (6 bases). Trimming cost V 2 bases and J 1 base, with 15 bases left between them. Germline CDR1 and CDR2: MDHEN and SYDVKM. The CDR3 extends over 16 amino acids. CDR3 nucleotides: TGTGCCAGCAGTTTAAACGCTAGGGGGATTTCCTACGAGCAGTACTTC. This codes for CASSLNARGISYEQYF. The complete variable domain, with remaining parts taken from reference TRBV28 and TRBJ2-7, reads DVKVTQSSRYLVKRTGEKVFLECVQDMDHENMFWYRQDPGLGLRLIYFSYDVKMKEKGDIPEGYSVSREKKERFSLILESASTNQTSMYLCASSLNARGISYEQYFGPGTRLTVT.

This clonotype was picked up a small number of times. The chain combines TRBV28 with TRBJ2-1, with a tentative D call TRBD1 (6 bases). This CDR3 spans 12 amino acids. The germline V gene has CDR1 MDHEN and CDR2 SYDVKM. The V end was cut by 6 bases, the J end by 10 bases, with 13 bases between. This chain's CDR3 is CASSLQGWEQFF. The CDR3 coding sequence is TGTGCCAGCAGCCTACAGGGTTGGGAGCAGTTCTTC.

The chain is built from TRBV7-9 and TRBJ2-7; either TRBD1 or TRBD2 may supply D (5 bases each). The CDR3 is 15 residues long. V shed 2 bases and J shed 3 bases, with 14 bases lying between them. The germline V gene has CDR1 SEHNR and CDR2 FQNEAQ (reference sequence). The CDR3: CASSLSGYRDYEQYF. For the CDR3, the DNA is TGTGCCAGCAGCTTATCAGGGTATCGGGACTACGAGCAGTACTTC.

The chain is built from TRBV15 and TRBJ1-1; D gene ambiguous. This CDR3 comprises 19 residues. The germline V gene encodes CDR1 LNHNV and CDR2 YYDKDF (reference sequence). V was cut by 0 bases and J by 3 bases, with 23 bases left in between. The CDR3 loop reads CATSRDGMGSRRMDTEAFF. The CDR3 DNA reads as TGTGCCACCAGCAGAGACGGGATGGGAAGTCGGAGAATGGACACTGAAGCTTTCTTT. Drawing the rest from reference TRBV15 and TRBJ1-1, the complete variable domain is DAMVIQNPRYQVTQFGKPVTLSCSQTLNHNVMYWYQQKSSQAPKLLFHYYDKDFNNEADTPDNFQSRRPNTSFCFLDIRSPGLGDTAMYLCATSRDGMGSRRMDTEAFFGQGTRLTVV.

J is TRBJ2-3 and V is TRBV4-1, with 16 bases fitting TRBD2. Trimming removed 0 bases from V and 4 bases from J; junction bases left unmatched: 7. CDR1 is MGHRA and CDR2 is YSYEKL in the germline V gene. The length of the CDR3 is 19 residues. CDR3: CASSQESGLAGGHSDTQYF. The CDR3 region has the DNA TGCGCCAGCAGCCAAGAATCGGGACTAGCGGGGGGGCACTCAGATACGCAGTATTTT.

The CDR3 region is CASSFIDFARAGNTIYF. CDR3 bases: TGTGCCAGCAGTTTCATAGACTTCGCCAGGGCTGGAAACACCATATATTTT. The chain recombines TRBV28 with TRBJ1-3, with D possibly being TRBD1 (5 bases). The CDR3 is 17 amino acids. Per germline, CDR1 MDHEN and CDR2 SYDVKM. V lost 3 bases and J 2 bases, leaving 17 bases between the germline ends. Complete variable domain (other parts from reference TRBV28 and TRBJ1-3): DVKVTQSSRYLVKRTGEKVFLECVQDMDHENMFWYRQDPGLGLRLIYFSYDVKMKEKGDIPEGYSVSREKKERFSLILESASTNQTSMYLCASSFIDFARAGNTIYFGEGSWLTVV.

This clonotype appeared a few times. The chain carries TRBV7-9 and TRBJ2-2; D might be TRBD2 (6 bases). This CDR3 comprises 16 residues. V dropped 3 bases and J dropped 0 bases, with 11 bases sitting between them. The germline V gene encodes CDR1 SEHNR and CDR2 FQNEAQ (reference sequence). The CDR3 loop is CASSFPGGSNTGELFF. As DNA, the CDR3 is TGTGCCAGCAGCTTTCCCGGGGGATCGAACACCGGGGAGCTGTTTTTT.

This clonotype was counted a few times. The rearrangement joins TRBV20-1 to TRBJ2-7; no firm D call. The V gene's germline CDR1 is DFQATT and CDR2 SNEGSKA (reference sequence). The CDR3 length is 12 residues. V was clipped by 4 bases and J by 6 bases, with 13 bases between them. The CDR3 region is CSATQKTTEQYF. DNA of the CDR3: TGCAGTGCTACCCAGAAGACGACCGAGCAGTACTTC.

V and J are TRBV28 and TRBJ2-7; no clear D. The CDR3 totals 15 residues. CDR1 and CDR2 (germline): MDHEN, SYDVKM. Trimming took off 3 bases at V and 1 base at J, with 13 bases between the two ends. CDR3 sequence: CASSFVSGLSYEQYF. DNA for the CDR3: TGTGCCAGCAGTTTTGTCTCTGGGCTTTCCTACGAGCAGTACTTC.

This clonotype has just a few counts. J is TRBJ2-1 and V is TRBV7-8; D gene uncertain. There are 15 residues in the CDR3. V gave up 0 bases and J gave up 4 bases, with 10 bases separating them. The germline CDR1 and CDR2 sequences are SGHVS and FQNEAQ. This CDR3 reads CASSLAVGSYNEQFF. The CDR3 bases are TGTGCCAGCAGCTTAGCGGTAGGTAGTTACAATGAGCAGTTCTTC.